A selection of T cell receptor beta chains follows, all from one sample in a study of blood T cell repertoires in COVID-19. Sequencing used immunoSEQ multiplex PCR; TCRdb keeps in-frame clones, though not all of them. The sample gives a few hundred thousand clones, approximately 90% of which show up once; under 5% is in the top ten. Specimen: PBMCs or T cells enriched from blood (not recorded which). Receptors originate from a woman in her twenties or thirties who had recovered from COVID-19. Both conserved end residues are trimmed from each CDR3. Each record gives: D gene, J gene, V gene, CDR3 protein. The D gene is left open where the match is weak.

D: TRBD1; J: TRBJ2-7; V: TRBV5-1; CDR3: ASSLSTGVSYEQY
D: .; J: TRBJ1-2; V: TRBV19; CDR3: ASSAQGSDYGYT
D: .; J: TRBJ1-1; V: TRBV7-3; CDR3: ASRDSANTEAF
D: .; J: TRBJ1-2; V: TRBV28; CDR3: ASSLWRDSVSGYT
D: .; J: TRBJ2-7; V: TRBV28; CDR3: ATSTGYEQY
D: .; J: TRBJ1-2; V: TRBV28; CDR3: ASSFPFGEGYGYT
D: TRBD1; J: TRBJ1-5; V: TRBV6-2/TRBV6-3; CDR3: ASSSRQGSNQPQH
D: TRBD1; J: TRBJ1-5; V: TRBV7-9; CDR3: ASSPQGFNQPQH
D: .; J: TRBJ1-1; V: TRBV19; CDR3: ASSLTRNTEAF
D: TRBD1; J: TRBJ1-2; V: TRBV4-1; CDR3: ASSRSSGGGNAGYT
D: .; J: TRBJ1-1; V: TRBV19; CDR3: ASSIDPGWSTEAF
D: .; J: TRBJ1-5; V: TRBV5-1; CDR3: ASSPGGGAGQPQH
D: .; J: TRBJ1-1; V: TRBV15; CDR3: ATMRAGDMNTEAF
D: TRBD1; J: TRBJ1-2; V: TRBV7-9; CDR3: ASSDPDRRNYGYT
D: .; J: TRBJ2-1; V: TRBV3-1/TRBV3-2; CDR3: ASSQGTAYNEQF
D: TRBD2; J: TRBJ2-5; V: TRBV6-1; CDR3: ASSENVAGGETQY
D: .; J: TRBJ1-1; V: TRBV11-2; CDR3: ASSLRRRPNTEAF
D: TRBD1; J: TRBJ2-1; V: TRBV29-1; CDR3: SVAVRTGAREQF
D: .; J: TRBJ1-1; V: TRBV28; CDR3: ASSYEQGAF
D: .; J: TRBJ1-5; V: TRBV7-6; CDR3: ASSVDSNQPQH
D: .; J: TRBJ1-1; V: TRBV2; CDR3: ASSESLGQRNTEAF
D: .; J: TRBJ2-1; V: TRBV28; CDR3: ASSREGGDSDEQF
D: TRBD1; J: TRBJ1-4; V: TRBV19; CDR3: ASSIWTGRVTNEKLF
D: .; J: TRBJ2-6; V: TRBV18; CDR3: ASSPLASGANVLT
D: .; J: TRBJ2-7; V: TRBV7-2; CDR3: ASSYSTGTLPYYEQY
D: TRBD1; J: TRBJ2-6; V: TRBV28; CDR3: ASTSTGRLSGANVLT
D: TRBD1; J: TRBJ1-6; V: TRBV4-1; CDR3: ASSHRDREGSPLH
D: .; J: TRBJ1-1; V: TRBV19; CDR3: ASSIPQRGRNTEAF
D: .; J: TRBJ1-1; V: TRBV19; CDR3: ASSISSNTEAF
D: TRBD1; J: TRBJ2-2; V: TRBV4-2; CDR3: ASSLTGVNTGELF
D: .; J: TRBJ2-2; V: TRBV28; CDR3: ASSARRTVAGELF
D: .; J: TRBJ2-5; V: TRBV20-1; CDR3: SARDWETQY
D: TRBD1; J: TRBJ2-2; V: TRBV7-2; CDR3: ASSSRQGGTGELF
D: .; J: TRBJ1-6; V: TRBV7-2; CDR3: ASSLQGKYNSPLH
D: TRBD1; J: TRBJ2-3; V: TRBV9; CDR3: ASSRGQGVTDTQY
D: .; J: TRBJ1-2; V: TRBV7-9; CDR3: ASSLGPRGYT
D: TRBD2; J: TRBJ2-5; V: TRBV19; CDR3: ASSIGLAGLTQETQY
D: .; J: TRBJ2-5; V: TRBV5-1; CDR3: ASSYLPGQETQY
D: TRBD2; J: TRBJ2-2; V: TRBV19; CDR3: ASSMGTSGSLWTGELF
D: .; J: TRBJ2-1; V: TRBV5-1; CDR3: ASSRSGSSSYNEQF
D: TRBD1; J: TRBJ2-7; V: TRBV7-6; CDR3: ASSFSLLFRDSAYEQY
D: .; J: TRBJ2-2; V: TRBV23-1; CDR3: ASSQRLFANTGELF
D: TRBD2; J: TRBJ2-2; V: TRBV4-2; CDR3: ASSQPGLAGNTGELF
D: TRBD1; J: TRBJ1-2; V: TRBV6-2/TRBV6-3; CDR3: ASSYILRDRRLYGYT
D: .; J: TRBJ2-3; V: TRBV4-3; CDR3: ASSQGWEKRRTGETQY
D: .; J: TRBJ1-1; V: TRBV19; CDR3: ASTGAGGFMNTEAF
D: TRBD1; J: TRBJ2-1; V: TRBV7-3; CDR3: ASSPPSGQGGEQF